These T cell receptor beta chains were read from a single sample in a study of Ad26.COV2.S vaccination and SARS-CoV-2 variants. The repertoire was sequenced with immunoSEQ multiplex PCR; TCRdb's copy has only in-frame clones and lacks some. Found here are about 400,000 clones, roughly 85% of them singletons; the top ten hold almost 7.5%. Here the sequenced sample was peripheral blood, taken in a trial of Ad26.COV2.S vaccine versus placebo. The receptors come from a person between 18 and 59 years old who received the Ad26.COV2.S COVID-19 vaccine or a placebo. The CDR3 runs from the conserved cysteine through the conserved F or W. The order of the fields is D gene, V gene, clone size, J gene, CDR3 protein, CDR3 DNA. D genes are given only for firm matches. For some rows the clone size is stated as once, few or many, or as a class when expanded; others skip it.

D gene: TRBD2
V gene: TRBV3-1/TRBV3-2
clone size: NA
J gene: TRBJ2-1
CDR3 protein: CASSRTSGSVNEQFF
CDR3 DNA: TGTGCCAGCAGCCGGACTAGCGGGAGTGTGAATGAGCAGTTCTTC

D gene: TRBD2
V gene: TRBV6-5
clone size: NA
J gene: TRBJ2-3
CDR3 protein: CASSYSASGITDTQYF
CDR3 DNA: TGTGCCAGCAGTTACTCGGCTAGCGGGATCACAGATACGCAGTATTTT

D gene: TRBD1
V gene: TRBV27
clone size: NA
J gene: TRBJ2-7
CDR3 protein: CASSGTGRYEQYF
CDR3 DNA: TGTGCCAGCTCCGGGACAGGGCGGTACGAGCAGTACTTC

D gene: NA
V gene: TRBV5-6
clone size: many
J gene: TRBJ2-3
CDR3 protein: CASSVTPYTQYF
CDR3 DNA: TGTGCCAGCAGCGTAACCCCCTATACGCAGTATTTT

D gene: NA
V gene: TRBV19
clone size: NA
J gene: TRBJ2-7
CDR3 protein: CASSMDISYEQYF
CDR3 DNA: TGTGCCAGTAGTATGGATATATCCTACGAGCAGTACTTC

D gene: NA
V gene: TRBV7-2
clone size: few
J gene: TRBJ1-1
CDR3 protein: CASSIATPTEAFF
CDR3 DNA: TGTGCCAGCTCGATAGCGACACCAACTGAAGCTTTCTTT

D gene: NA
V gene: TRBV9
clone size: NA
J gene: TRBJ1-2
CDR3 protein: CASSVAGVYGYTF
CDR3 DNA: TGTGCCAGCAGCGTAGCAGGGGTCTATGGCTACACCTTC

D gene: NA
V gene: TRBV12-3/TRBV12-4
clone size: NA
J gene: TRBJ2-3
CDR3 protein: CASRYTDTQYF
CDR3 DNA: TGTGCCAGCAGGTACACAGATACGCAGTATTTT

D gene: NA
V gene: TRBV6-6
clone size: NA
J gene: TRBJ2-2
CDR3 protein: CASSFYRGATGELFF
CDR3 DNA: TGTGCCAGCAGTTTCTATCGGGGGGCCACCGGGGAGCTGTTTTTT

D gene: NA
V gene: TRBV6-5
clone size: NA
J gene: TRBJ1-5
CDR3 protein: CATCPRGWNQPQHF
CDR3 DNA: TGTGCCACCTGCCCCAGGGGATGGAATCAGCCCCAGCATTTT

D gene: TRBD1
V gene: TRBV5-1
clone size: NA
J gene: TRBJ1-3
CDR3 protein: CASSPGPGQASSGNTIYF
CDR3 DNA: TGCGCCAGCAGCCCCGGACCGGGACAGGCATCCTCTGGAAACACCATATATTTT

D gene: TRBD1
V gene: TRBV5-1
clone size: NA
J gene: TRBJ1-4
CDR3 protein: CASSLGQGGLFF
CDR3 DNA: TGCGCCAGCAGCTTGGGACAGGGGGGACTGTTTTTT

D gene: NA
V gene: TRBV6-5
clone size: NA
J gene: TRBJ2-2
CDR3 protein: CASSPTYHRELFF
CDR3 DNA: TGTGCCAGCAGCCCGACATACCACCGGGAGCTGTTTTTT

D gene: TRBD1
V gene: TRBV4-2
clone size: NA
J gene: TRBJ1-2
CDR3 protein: CASSQAAGQGGTYGYTF
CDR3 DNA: TGTGCCAGCAGCCAGGCTGCCGGACAGGGAGGGACATATGGCTACACCTTC

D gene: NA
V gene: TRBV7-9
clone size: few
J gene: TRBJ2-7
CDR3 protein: CASSQGLPEQYF
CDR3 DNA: TGTGCCAGCAGCCAAGGCCTTCCCGAGCAGTACTTC

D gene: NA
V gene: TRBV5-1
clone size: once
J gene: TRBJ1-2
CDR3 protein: CASSPQEVGALGYTF
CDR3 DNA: TGCGCCAGCAGCCCCCAGGAGGTGGGGGCGCTGGGCTACACCTTC

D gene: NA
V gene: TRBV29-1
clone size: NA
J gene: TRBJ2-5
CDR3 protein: CSVERGSETQYF
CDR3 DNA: TGCAGCGTTGAGAGGGGGTCGGAGACCCAGTACTTC

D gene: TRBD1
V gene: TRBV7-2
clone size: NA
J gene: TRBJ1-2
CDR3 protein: CASSFGGTGRGYTF
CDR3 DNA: TGTGCCAGCAGCTTTGGCGGGACAGGGAGAGGCTACACCTTC

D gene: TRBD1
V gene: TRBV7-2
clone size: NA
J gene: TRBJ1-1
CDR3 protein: CASSRQGRTEAFF
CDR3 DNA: TGTGCCAGCAGCCGACAGGGGAGGACTGAAGCTTTCTTT

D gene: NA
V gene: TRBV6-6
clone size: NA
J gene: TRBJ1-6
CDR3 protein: CASGPGPFSYNSPLHF
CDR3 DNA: TGTGCCAGCGGTCCAGGGCCCTTCTCCTATAATTCACCCCTCCACTTT

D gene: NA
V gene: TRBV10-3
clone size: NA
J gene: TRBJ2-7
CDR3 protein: CAIQTDTSYEQYF
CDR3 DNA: TGTGCCATCCAAACGGACACCTCCTACGAGCAGTACTTC

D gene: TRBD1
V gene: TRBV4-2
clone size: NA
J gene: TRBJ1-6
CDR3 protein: CASSQDPGGTYSPLHF
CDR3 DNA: TGTGCCAGCAGCCAAGATCCAGGGGGCACATATTCACCCCTCCACTTT